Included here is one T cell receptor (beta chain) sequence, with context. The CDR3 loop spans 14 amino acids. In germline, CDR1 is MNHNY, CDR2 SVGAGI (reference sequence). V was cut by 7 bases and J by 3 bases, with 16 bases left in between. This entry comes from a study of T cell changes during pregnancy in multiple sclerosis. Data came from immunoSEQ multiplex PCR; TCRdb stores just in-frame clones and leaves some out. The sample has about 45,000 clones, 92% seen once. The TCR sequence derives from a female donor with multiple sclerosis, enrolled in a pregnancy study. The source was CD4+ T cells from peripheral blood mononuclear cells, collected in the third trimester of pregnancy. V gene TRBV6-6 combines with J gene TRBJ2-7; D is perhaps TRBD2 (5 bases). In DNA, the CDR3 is TGTGCCAGCACCAAAAACCCCGGGAACTACGAGCAGTACTTC. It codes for CASTKNPGNYEQYF.